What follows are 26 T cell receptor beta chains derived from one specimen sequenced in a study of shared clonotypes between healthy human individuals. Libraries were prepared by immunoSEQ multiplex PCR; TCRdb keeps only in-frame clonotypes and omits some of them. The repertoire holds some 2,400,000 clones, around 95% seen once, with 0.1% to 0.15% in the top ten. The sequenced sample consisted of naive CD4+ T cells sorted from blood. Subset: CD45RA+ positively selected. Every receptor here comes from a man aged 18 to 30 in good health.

The CDR3 protein is CASSGGDSSSPLHF. The CDR3, as DNA: TGTGCCAGCAGTGGCGGGGACAGCTCCTCACCCCTCCACTTT. The chain couples TRBV6-1 to TRBJ1-6; 7 positions match TRBD1. The CDR3 is 14 residues long. Looked up from germline, CDR1 is MNHNS and CDR2 is SASEGT. V was clipped by 4 bases and J by 10 bases; unmatched bases: 7.

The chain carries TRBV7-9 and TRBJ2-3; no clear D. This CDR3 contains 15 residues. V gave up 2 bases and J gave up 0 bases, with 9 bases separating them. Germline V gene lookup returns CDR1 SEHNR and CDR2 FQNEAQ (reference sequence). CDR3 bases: TGTGCCAGCAGCTTACGAATCGCTAGCACAGATACGCAGTATTTT. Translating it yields CASSLRIASTDTQYF. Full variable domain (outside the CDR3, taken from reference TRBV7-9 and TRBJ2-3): DTGVSQNPRHKITKRGQNVTFRCDPISEHNRLYWYRQTLGQGPEFLTYFQNEAQLEKSRLLSDRFSAERPKGSFSTLEIQRTEQGDSAMYLCASSLRIASTDTQYFGPGTRLTVL.

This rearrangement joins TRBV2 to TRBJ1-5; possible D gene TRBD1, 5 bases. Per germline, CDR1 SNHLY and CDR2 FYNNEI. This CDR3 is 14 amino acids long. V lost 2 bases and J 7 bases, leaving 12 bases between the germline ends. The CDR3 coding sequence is TGTGCCAGCAGTGAAAGACAGAGTGGGCAGCCCCAGCATTTT. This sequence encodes CASSERQSGQPQHF.

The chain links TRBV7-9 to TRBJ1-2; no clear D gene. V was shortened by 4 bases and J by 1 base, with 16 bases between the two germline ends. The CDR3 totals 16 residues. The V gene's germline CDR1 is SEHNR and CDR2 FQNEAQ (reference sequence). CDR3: CASSSARSENNYGYTF. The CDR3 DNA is TGTGCCAGCAGCTCCGCTCGGTCGGAAAATAACTATGGCTACACCTTC.

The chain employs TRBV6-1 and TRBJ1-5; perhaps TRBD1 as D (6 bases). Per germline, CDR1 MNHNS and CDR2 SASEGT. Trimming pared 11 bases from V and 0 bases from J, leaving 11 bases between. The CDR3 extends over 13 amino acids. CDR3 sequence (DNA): TGTGCCGGCGGACAGAATAGCAATCAGCCCCAGCATTTT. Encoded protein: CAGGQNSNQPQHF.

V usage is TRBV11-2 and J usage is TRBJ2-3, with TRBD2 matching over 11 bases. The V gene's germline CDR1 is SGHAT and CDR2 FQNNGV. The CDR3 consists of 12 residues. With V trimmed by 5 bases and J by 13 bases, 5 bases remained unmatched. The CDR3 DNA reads TGTGCCAGCAGCGCTAGCGGGGGGACGGAGTATTTT. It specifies CASSASGGTEYF.

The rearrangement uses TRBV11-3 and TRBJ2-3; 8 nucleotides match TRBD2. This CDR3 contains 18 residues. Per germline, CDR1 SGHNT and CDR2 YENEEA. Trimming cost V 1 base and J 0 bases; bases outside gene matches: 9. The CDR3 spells CASSLGVAGSSSTDTQYF. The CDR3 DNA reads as TGTGCCAGCAGCTTAGGGGTAGCGGGGTCCTCTAGCACAGATACGCAGTATTTT.

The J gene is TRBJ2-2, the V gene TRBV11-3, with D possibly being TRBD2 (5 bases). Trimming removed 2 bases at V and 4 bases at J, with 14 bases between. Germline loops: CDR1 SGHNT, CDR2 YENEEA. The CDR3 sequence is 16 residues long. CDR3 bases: TGTGCCAGCAGCTTAACGGACTGGAAAGGCACCGGGGAGCTGTTTTTT. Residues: CASSLTDWKGTGELFF.

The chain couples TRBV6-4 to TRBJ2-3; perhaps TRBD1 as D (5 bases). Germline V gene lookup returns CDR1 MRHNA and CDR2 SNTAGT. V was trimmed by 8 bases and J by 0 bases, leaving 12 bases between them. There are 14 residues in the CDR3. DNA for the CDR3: TGTGCCAGCTCACAGGAACCTAGCACAGATACGCAGTATTTT. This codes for CASSQEPSTDTQYF.

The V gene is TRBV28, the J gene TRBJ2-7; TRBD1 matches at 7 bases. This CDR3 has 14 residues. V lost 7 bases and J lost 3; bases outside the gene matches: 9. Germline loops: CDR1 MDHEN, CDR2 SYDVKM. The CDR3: CASTKGQRNYEQYF. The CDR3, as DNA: TGTGCCAGCACAAAGGGACAGAGAAACTACGAGCAGTACTTC.

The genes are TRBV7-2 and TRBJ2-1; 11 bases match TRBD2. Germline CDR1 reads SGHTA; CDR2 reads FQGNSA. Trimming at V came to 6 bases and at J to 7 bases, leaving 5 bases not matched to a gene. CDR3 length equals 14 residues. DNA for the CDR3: TGTGCCAGCAGGCTAGCGGGAGGAGGGAATGAGCAGTTCTTC. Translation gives CASRLAGGGNEQFF.

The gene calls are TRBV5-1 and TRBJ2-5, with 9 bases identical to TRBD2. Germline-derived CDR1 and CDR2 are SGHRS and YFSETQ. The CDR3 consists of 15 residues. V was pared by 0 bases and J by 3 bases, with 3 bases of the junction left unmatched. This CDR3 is CASSLGSSGKETQYF. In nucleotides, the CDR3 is TGCGCCAGCAGCTTGGGTTCTAGCGGGAAAGAGACCCAGTACTTC. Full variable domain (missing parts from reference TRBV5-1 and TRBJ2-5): KAGVTQTPRYLIKTRGQQVTLSCSPISGHRSVSWYQQTPGQGLQFLFEYFSETQRNKGNFPGRFSGRQFSNSRSEMNVSTLELGDSALYLCASSLGSSGKETQYFGPGTRLLVL.

This chain's CDR3 is CASSAGLAGYEQYF. The CDR3 nucleotides read TGCGCCAGCAGTGCGGGACTAGCGGGCTACGAGCAGTACTTC. V and J are TRBV10-2 and TRBJ2-7, with 12 bases that match TRBD2. This CDR3 contains 14 residues. Germline-derived CDR1 and CDR2 are WSHSY and SAAADI. V was clipped by 4 bases and J by 3 bases; unmatched bases: 1.

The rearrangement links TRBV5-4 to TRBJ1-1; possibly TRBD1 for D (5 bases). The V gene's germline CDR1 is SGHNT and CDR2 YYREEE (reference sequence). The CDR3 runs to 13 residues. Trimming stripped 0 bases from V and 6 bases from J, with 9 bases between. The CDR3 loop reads CASSLVGEAEAFF. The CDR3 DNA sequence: TGTGCCAGCAGCTTGGTAGGGGAGGCTGAAGCTTTCTTT.

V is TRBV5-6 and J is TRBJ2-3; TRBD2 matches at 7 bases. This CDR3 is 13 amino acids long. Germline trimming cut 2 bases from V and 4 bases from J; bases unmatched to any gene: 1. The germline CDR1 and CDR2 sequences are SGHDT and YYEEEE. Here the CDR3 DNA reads TGTGCCAGCAGCTTCGCGGGAGCAGATACGCAGTATTTT. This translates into CASSFAGADTQYF.

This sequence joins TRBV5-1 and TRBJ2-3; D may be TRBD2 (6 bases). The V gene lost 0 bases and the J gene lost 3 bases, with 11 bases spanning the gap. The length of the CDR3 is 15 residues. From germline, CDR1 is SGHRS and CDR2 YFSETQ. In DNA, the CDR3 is TGCGCCAGCAGCTTGGTGGGGACTGCGACAGATACGCAGTATTTT. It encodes CASSLVGTATDTQYF.

CDR3 amino acids: CASSLEVSGSTDTQYF. For the CDR3, the DNA is TGCGCCAGCAGCTTGGAAGTTAGCGGGAGCACAGATACGCAGTATTTT. The chain combines TRBV5-1 with TRBJ2-3; 7 positions match TRBD2. This CDR3 is 16 amino acids long. The germline CDR1 and CDR2 sequences are SGHRS and YFSETQ. V lost 0 bases and J lost 0; bases outside the gene matches: 4.

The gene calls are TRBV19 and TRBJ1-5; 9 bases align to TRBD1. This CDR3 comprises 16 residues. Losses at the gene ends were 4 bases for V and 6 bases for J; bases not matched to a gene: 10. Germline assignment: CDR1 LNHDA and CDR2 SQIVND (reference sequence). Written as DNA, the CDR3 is TGTGCCAGTAGTAAAGGGACAGGGAGCTTGAGTCAGCCCCAGCATTTT. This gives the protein CASSKGTGSLSQPQHF.

The CDR3 coding sequence is TGTGCCAGCAGCGTATCACCAGGGTTGGGTGAAAAACTGTTTTTT. Its protein is CASSVSPGLGEKLFF. The rearrangement uses TRBV9 and TRBJ1-4; perhaps TRBD1 as D (5 bases). CDR3 length equals 15 residues. V was clipped by 1 base and J by 7 bases, with 14 bases between them. Germline CDR1 and CDR2: SGDLS and YYNGEE.

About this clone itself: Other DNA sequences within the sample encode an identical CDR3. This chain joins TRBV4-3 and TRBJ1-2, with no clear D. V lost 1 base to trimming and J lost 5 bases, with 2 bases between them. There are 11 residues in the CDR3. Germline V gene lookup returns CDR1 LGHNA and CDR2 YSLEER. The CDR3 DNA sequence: TGCGCCAGCAGCCAAGGATATGGCTACACCTTC. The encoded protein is CASSQGYGYTF.

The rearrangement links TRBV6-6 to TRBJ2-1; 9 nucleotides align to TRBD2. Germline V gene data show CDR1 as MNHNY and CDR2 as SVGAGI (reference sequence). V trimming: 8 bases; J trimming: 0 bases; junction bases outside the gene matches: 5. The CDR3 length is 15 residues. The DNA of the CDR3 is TGTGCCAGCTATAGCGGGAGAAGCTCCTACAATGAGCAGTTCTTC. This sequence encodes CASYSGRSSYNEQFF.

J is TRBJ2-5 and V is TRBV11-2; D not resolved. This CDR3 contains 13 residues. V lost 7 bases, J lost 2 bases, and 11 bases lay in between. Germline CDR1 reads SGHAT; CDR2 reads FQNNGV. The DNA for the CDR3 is TGTGCCAGCAAAGGCCAGGTACAAGAGACCCAGTACTTC. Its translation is CASKGQVQETQYF.

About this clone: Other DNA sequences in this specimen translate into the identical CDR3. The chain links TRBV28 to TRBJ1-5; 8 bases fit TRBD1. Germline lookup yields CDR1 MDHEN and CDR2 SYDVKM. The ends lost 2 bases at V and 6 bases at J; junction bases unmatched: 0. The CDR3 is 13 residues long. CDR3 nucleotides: TGTGCCAGCAGTTTAGACAGGGGTCAGCCCCAGCATTTT. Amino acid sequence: CASSLDRGQPQHF. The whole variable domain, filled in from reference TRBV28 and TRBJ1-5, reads DVKVTQSSRYLVKRTGEKVFLECVQDMDHENMFWYRQDPGLGLRLIYFSYDVKMKEKGDIPEGYSVSREKKERFSLILESASTNQTSMYLCASSLDRGQPQHFGDGTRLSIL.

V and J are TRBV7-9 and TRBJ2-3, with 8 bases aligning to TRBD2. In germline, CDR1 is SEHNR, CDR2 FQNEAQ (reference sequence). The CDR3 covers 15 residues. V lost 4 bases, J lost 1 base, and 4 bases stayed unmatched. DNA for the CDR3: TGTGCCAGCAGCTCTGGACTAGCACGCACAGATACGCAGTATTTT. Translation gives CASSSGLARTDTQYF.

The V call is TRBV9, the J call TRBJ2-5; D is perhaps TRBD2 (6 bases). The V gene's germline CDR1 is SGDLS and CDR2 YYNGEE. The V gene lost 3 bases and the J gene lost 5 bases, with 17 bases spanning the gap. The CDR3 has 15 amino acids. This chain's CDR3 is CASSETGTPRETQYF. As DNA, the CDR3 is TGTGCCAGCAGCGAAACCGGGACTCCGCGGGAGACCCAGTACTTC.

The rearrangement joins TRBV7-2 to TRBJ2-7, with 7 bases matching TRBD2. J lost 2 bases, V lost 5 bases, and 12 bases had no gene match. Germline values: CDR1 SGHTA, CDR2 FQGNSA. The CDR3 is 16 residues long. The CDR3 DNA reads TGTGCCAGCAGCGCGGGAGCGAGCGGGTGGGCCTACGAGCAGTACTTC. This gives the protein CASSAGASGWAYEQYF. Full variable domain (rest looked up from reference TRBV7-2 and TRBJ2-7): GAGVSQSPSNKVTEKGKDVELRCDPISGHTALYWYRQSLGQGLEFLIYFQGNSAPDKSGLPSDRFSAERTGGSVSTLTIQRTQQEDSAVYLCASSAGASGWAYEQYFGPGTRLTVT.